This passage covers 21 T cell receptor beta chains from one sample sequenced in a study of post-analysis software for immune sequencing data. Built from TCR beta cDNA, the libraries had unique molecular identifiers in them. TCRdb re-called the PCR reads through MiXCR, storing one row per CDR3 protein. The sample records around 440,000 distinct CDR3 sequences, around 40% being singletons. Their specific antigens are unknown. Study-wide results and limits: Several TRBV segments (TRBV5-6, TRBV5-1 and TRBV20-1 among them) occurred more frequently in patients than in controls.

Sequencing input: blood. The origin of the receptors is a girl aged 5 to 17 with multiple sclerosis.

As for this clonotype: An end of the junction differs from the germline gene, which may be a read error. The chain joins TRBV5-1 to TRBJ2-3; D remains unclear. Germline V gene data show CDR1 as SGHRS and CDR2 as YFSETQ. The CDR3 totals 13 residues. CDR3 sequence (DNA): TGCGTCAGCAGCATGGAGATTTTGGATACGCAGTATTTT. Translation gives CVSSMEILDTQYF.

This clonotype came up once. The V gene is TRBV7-2, the J gene TRBJ2-1; 7 bases fit TRBD2. Germline V lookup: CDR1 SGHTA, CDR2 FQGNSA. The V and J ends lost 5 bases and 7 bases, in that order; junction bases with no gene match: 11. The CDR3 covers 15 residues. CDR3 region: CASSAEGGSLNEQFF. In DNA form, the CDR3 reads TGTGCCAGCAGCGCTGAGGGCGGGAGTCTGAATGAGCAGTTCTTC.

The rearrangement joins TRBV6-2 or TRBV6-3 to TRBJ2-7; D unresolved. CDR3 length equals 14 residues. Deletions cut 7 bases from V and 7 bases from J, with 20 bases between. The germline V gene has CDR1 MNHEY and CDR2 SVGEGT. For the CDR3, the DNA is TGTGCCAGCAACCTCGACCATCAAGTAGGTGAGCAGTACTTC. Protein product: CASNLDHQVGEQYF.

The chain is built from TRBV11-2 and TRBJ1-1; maybe TRBD1 (5 bases). The CDR3 length is 14 residues. Germline V gene lookup returns CDR1 SGHAT and CDR2 FQNNGV. The V end lost 3 bases, the J end lost 0 bases, and 8 bases lay between the germline ends. The chain's CDR3 is CASSFSTVNTEAFF. The DNA of the CDR3 is TGTGCCAGCAGCTTTTCGACAGTGAACACTGAAGCTTTCTTT.

This clonotype was picked up a small number of times. This rearrangement joins TRBV24-1 to TRBJ2-3, with 9 positions matching TRBD1. Losses at the gene ends were 4 bases for V and 4 bases for J; bases not matched to a gene: 8. This CDR3 region has 16 residues. Per germline, CDR1 KGHDR and CDR2 SFDVKD. The CDR3 DNA reads TGTGCCACCAGTGACCCGAGACAGGGGGGGTCAGATACGCAGTATTTT. Encoded protein: CATSDPRQGGSDTQYF.

This chain connects TRBV3-1 to TRBJ2-7; 13 bases fit TRBD2. V was clipped by 8 bases and J by 6 bases; unmatched bases: 4. There are 13 residues in the CDR3. The germline V gene encodes CDR1 LGHDT and CDR2 YNNKEL (reference sequence). CDR3: CASGTSGRAEQYF. CDR3 nucleotides: TGTGCCAGCGGAACTAGCGGGAGGGCCGAGCAGTACTTC.

J is TRBJ2-1 and V is TRBV10-3; 10 nucleotides agree with TRBD2. The CDR3 covers 15 residues. In germline, CDR1 is ENHRY, CDR2 SYGVKD. V trimming: 6 bases; J trimming: 5 bases; junction bases outside the gene matches: 7. The CDR3 DNA reads TGTGCCATCAGGGCGGGACTAGCGAGAGACAATGAGCAGTTCTTC. As protein: CAIRAGLARDNEQFF.

Ten or more counts support this clonotype. The chain uses TRBV9 and TRBJ2-5, with TRBD2 matching over 11 bases. The V gene's germline CDR1 is SGDLS and CDR2 YYNGEE. Trimming took 4 bases from V and 4 from J; bases not matched to a gene: 3. The CDR3 loop spans 14 amino acids. The CDR3 protein is CASSPGTSGETQYF. In nucleotides, the CDR3 is TGTGCCAGCAGCCCAGGGACTAGCGGAGAGACCCAGTACTTC.

There are a few counts of this clonotype. The chain has TRBV20-1 and TRBJ2-5, with D possibly TRBD2 on 6 matching bases. Per the germline V gene, CDR1 is DFQATT and CDR2 is SNEGSKA (reference sequence). Trimming removed 5 bases from V and 5 bases from J, with 12 bases in between. The CDR3 runs 12 residues. CDR3 DNA sequence: TGCAGTGCTCGAAGACTAGGGGAGACCCAGTACTTC. This sequence encodes CSARRLGETQYF.

This clonotype was observed a few times. The chain is built from TRBV29-1 and TRBJ2-5; tentatively, D is TRBD1 (6 bases). The V gene's germline CDR1 is SQVTM and CDR2 ANQGSEA. Trimming shortened V by 5 bases and J by 5 bases, and 12 bases separated the two germline ends. This CDR3 region has 12 residues. This CDR3 reads CSVPGQPETQYF. In DNA form, the CDR3 reads TGCAGCGTTCCTGGACAGCCGGAGACCCAGTACTTC.

The V gene is TRBV29-1, the J gene TRBJ2-5; 8 bases line up with TRBD2. Per germline, CDR1 SQVTM and CDR2 ANQGSEA. V was clipped by 0 bases and J by 13 bases; unmatched bases: 7. The CDR3 is 12 amino acids. Written as DNA, the CDR3 is TGCAGCGTTGAAGAGGAAGGGACTAGGACGTACTTC. This gives the protein CSVEEEGTRTYF. The full variable domain, completed using reference TRBV29-1 and TRBJ2-5, is SAVISQKPSRDICQRGTSLTIQCQVDSQVTMMFWYRQQPGQSLTLIATANQGSEATYESGFVIDKFPISRPNLTFSTLTVSNMSPEDSSIYLCSVEEEGTRTYFGPGTRLLVL.

The V gene is TRBV29-1, the J gene TRBJ2-1; TRBD2 agrees at 11 bases. There are 13 residues in the CDR3. Germline V gene data show CDR1 as SQVTM and CDR2 as ANQGSEA. The trim removed 7 bases at V and 4 bases at J, leaving 3 bases unmatched. CDR3: CSALAGDYNEQFF. CDR3 coding DNA: TGCAGCGCACTAGCGGGAGATTACAATGAGCAGTTCTTC.

The chain combines TRBV25-1 with TRBJ2-3; 7 bases are a match to TRBD2. The CDR3 is 16 amino acids. Trimming took 1 base from V and 2 from J; bases not matched to a gene: 6. Germline V lookup: CDR1 MGHDK, CDR2 SYGVNS. The CDR3 region is CASSESYLAVTDTQYF. Here the CDR3 DNA reads TGTGCCAGCAGTGAATCCTATCTAGCGGTCACAGATACGCAGTATTTT.

V gene TRBV20-1 combines with J gene TRBJ2-5; 9 bases line up with TRBD2. V was clipped by 6 bases and J by 4 bases; unmatched bases: 21. CDR3 length: 18 residues. Looked up from germline, CDR1 is DFQATT and CDR2 is SNEGSKA (reference sequence). CDR3 coding DNA: TGCAGTGCAAATGGTGGTAGCGGGAGAGGTGCGATGGGAGAGACCCAGTACTTC. Its protein product is CSANGGSGRGAMGETQYF.

The chain uses TRBV6-6 and TRBJ1-6; 8 nucleotides align to TRBD1. The ends lost 6 bases at V and 10 bases at J; junction bases unmatched: 11. This CDR3 has 15 amino acids. In germline, CDR1 is MNHNY, CDR2 SVGAGI (reference sequence). The CDR3 DNA sequence: TGTGCCAGCAGCCGCCAACTGGACAGGGTGTCACCCCTCCACTTT. This translates into CASSRQLDRVSPLHF.

The rearrangement joins TRBV7-2 to TRBJ2-1; 11 nucleotides line up with TRBD2. Germline CDR1 reads SGHTA; CDR2 reads FQGNSA. The CDR3 contains 19 residues. The V gene end was trimmed by 1 base and the J gene end by 4 bases; junction bases not matched to a gene: 12. The CDR3 DNA reads as TGTGCCAGCAGCTTAGTTATTGGCCTAGCGGGAGGTTTTTACAATGAGCAGTTCTTC. It encodes CASSLVIGLAGGFYNEQFF.

V and J are TRBV25-1 and TRBJ2-7, with TRBD1 matching over 11 bases. The CDR3 contains 16 residues. V lost 5 bases, J lost 4 bases, and 10 bases stayed unmatched. CDR1 and CDR2 from the germline V gene are MGHDK and SYGVNS. CDR3 loop: CASSPRGGQGGYEQYF. CDR3 bases: TGTGCCAGCAGTCCCAGAGGGGGACAGGGGGGGTACGAGCAGTACTTC.

The chain is built from TRBV5-1 and TRBJ2-5, with D perhaps TRBD1 (5 bases). The CDR3 length is 15 residues. Germline CDR1 is SGHRS and CDR2 is YFSETQ. V gave up 4 bases and J gave up 4 bases, with 17 bases separating them. The CDR3 DNA is TGCGCCAGCAGCGAACCCCCAGGGTTGGGAGAGACCCAGTACTTC. Protein sequence: CASSEPPGLGETQYF.

The chain uses TRBV9 and TRBJ2-7, with D hard to call. The V gene lost 0 bases and the J gene lost 2 bases, with 12 bases spanning the gap. This CDR3 is 15 amino acids long. Germline loops: CDR1 SGDLS, CDR2 YYNGEE. The CDR3 DNA reads TGTGCCAGCAGCGTAGACAGCCGCATCCCCTACGAGCAGTACTTC. This encodes CASSVDSRIPYEQYF.

This chain joins TRBV14 and TRBJ1-1, with D possibly TRBD1 on 6 matching bases. Per germline, CDR1 SGHDN and CDR2 FVKESK. CDR3 size: 14 residues. V was pared by 2 bases and J by 1 base, with 8 bases between. This CDR3 reads CASSQIQGNTEAFF. For the CDR3, the DNA is TGTGCCAGCAGCCAAATACAGGGGAACACTGAAGCTTTCTTT.

The table lists this clonotype with a few counts. The CDR3 loop is CASSLRGMNTEAFF. CDR3 DNA sequence: TGTGCCAGCAGTTTGCGGGGCATGAACACTGAAGCTTTCTTT. The V call is TRBV12-3 or TRBV12-4, the J call TRBJ1-1, with D possibly TRBD1 on 5 matching bases. The CDR3 runs 14 residues. Trimming took 3 bases from V and 0 from J, leaving 8 bases between them.